A single sample gave rise to the 10 T cell receptor beta chains below, sequenced in a study of beta chain features in type 1 diabetes. The study reverse transcribed the entire isolated RNA, so it sequenced expressed TCRB transcripts. TCRdb's copy holds only in-frame clones and misses some; the assay was immunoSEQ multiplex PCR. The data show just over 150,000 clones, with roughly 11% seen just once and approximately 2% held by the top ten. The sequencing input was central memory CD4+ T cells from blood. All receptors derive from a man younger than 35 in good health.

This clone was found a few times. The genes are TRBV4-2 and TRBJ2-2; 8 nucleotides align to TRBD1. The V gene's germline CDR1 is LGHNA and CDR2 YNFKEQ. The CDR3 covers 14 residues. With V trimmed by 4 bases and J by 5 bases, 3 bases remained unmatched. The CDR3 spells CASSPGQGTGELFF. CDR3 DNA sequence: TGTGCCAGCAGCCCCGGACAGGGTACCGGGGAGCTGTTTTTT.

This clone was counted ten times or more. This sequence joins TRBV28 and TRBJ2-7, with D uncertain. V lost 3 bases to trimming and J lost 4 bases, with 10 bases between them. Germline values: CDR1 MDHEN, CDR2 SYDVKM. This CDR3 is built from 13 residues. The CDR3 DNA sequence: TGTGCCAGCAGTTTGAGTAACCCTTACGAGCAGTACTTC. This translates into CASSLSNPYEQYF.

This clone was observed a few times. This chain joins TRBV4-3 and TRBJ2-7; 11 bases map to TRBD1. Germline CDR1 and CDR2: LGHNA and YSLEER. J gave up 6 bases and V 4 bases, and 5 bases lay outside the gene matches. This CDR3 has 14 amino acids. The CDR3 sequence is CASSLGQGGVEQYF. CDR3 nucleotides: TGCGCCAGCAGCCTGGGACAGGGGGGCGTCGAGCAGTACTTC.

The J gene is TRBJ2-1, the V gene TRBV7-2, with 9 bases identical to TRBD2. Germline CDR1 SGHTA, CDR2 FQGNSA. This CDR3 has 16 residues. V was pared by 5 bases and J by 6 bases, with 11 bases of the junction left unmatched. In nucleotides, the CDR3 is TGTGCCAGCAGCCCCCGGGTAGCGGGAGTGGGCAATGAGCAGTTCTTC. This codes for CASSPRVAGVGNEQFF.

This clone was detected only a few times. J is TRBJ2-7 and V is TRBV7-2; TRBD1 matches 10 bases. V dropped 3 bases and J dropped 2; count of bases not matched to a gene: 4. Germline CDR1 SGHTA, CDR2 FQGNSA. The CDR3 runs 15 residues. The CDR3 coding sequence is TGTGCCAGCAGCTTCGACAGGGGGCTCACCTACGAGCAGTACTTC. Translating gives CASSFDRGLTYEQYF.

This clone was seen more than once but under ten times. The same CDR3 also results from other DNA sequences found in this sample. The chain combines TRBV18 with TRBJ2-1, with D tentatively TRBD1 (6 bases). The CDR3 spans 14 residues. Between the trimmed V and J ends, which lost 3 bases and 5 bases, there was a span of 11 bases. Germline V gene data show CDR1 as KGHSH and CDR2 as LQKENI. The CDR3: CASSPTGGDNEQFF. The CDR3, as DNA: TGTGCCAGCTCACCGACAGGCGGAGACAATGAGCAGTTCTTC. The entire variable domain, with the rest obtained from reference TRBV18 and TRBJ2-1, is as follows: NAGVMQNPRHLVRRRGQEARLRCSPMKGHSHVYWYRQLPEEGLKFMVYLQKENIIDESGMPKERFSAEFPKEGPSILRIQQVVRGDSAAYFCASSPTGGDNEQFFGPGTRLTVL.

The chain combines TRBV4-2 with TRBJ2-7; possibly TRBD2 for D (5 bases). Germline V gives CDR1 LGHNA, CDR2 YNFKEQ. V lost 6 bases and J lost 7, with 22 bases in between. The CDR3 totals 15 residues. CDR3 sequence: CASRGSSLGPGEQYF. DNA for the CDR3: TGTGCCAGCAGGGGGAGCTCCCTAGGGCCGGGGGAGCAGTACTTC.

The V and J genes are TRBV18 and TRBJ2-4; maybe TRBD2 (6 bases). This CDR3 region has 17 residues. Germline assignment: CDR1 KGHSH and CDR2 LQKENI. The ends were cut back, 2 bases at V and 1 base at J, with 15 bases in the middle. Here the CDR3 DNA reads TGTGCCAGCTCACCATTCGTTGGAGGGATGGCCAAAAACATTCAGTACTTC. Amino acids: CASSPFVGGMAKNIQYF.

In its sample, this clone was seen a few times. The rearrangement joins TRBV5-4 to TRBJ2-1; possibly TRBD1 or TRBD2 for D (7 bases each). This CDR3 is 16 amino acids long. V was clipped by 0 bases and J by 2 bases, with 12 bases between them. The germline V gene has CDR1 SGHNT and CDR2 YYREEE (reference sequence). For the CDR3, the DNA is TGTGCCAGCAGCTTGGCAGGGGGAGGGCCCTACAATGAGCAGTTCTTC. Protein: CASSLAGGGPYNEQFF.

This clone was counted a few times. This sequence joins TRBV4-1 and TRBJ1-4, with 9 bases matching TRBD1. Per germline, CDR1 MGHRA and CDR2 YSYEKL. This CDR3 comprises 16 residues. The ends lost 0 bases at V and 5 bases at J; junction bases unmatched: 4. This chain's CDR3 is CASSQDRGQGNEKLFF. Written as DNA, the CDR3 is TGCGCCAGCAGCCAAGACAGGGGACAGGGAAATGAAAAACTGTTTTTT.